These 3 T cell receptor beta chains originate from one sample sequenced in a study of long-term antiretroviral therapy in people with HIV. Running of the v3.0 immunoSEQ assay took place at survey level. Generated by immunoSEQ multiplex PCR, the TCRdb table keeps only in-frame clones and is missing some. The sample includes roughly 20,000 clones, around nine tenths of them seen just once. The sample was unsorted PBMCs, taken 0.5 years after starting antiretroviral therapy. All receptors come from a man aged 35-49 years with HIV.

This sequence joins TRBV9 and TRBJ2-7; tentatively, D is TRBD2 (6 bases). CDR1 is SGDLS, CDR2 YYNGEE, per germline. CDR3 length: 15 amino acids. V lost 4 bases and J 7 bases, leaving 21 bases between the germline ends. The CDR3, as DNA: TGTGCCAGCAGCCCTTTGGCGGGGCAGAGTGCTGAGCAGTACTTC. It translates to CASSPLAGQSAEQYF.

The J gene is TRBJ1-1, the V gene TRBV29-1; D not certain. V gave up 7 bases and J gave up 1 base, with 10 bases separating them. The CDR3 covers 12 residues. Germline assignment: CDR1 SQVTM and CDR2 ANQGSEA. The CDR3 DNA reads as TGCAGCGCCGGCCTAGAGAACACTGAAGCTTTCTTT. Protein: CSAGLENTEAFF.

The chain is built from TRBV5-1 and TRBJ2-6; D is unresolved. This CDR3 is 15 amino acids long. Looked up from germline, CDR1 is SGHRS and CDR2 is YFSETQ. The V end was cut by 2 bases, the J end by 4 bases, with 10 bases between. The CDR3 DNA follows: TGCGCCAGCAGCTTTAGCTCTTCCGGGGCCAACGTCCTGACTTTC. Translating gives CASSFSSSGANVLTF.